This entry features one TCR beta chain sequence. Its antigen has not been determined. No qualities accompany the bases; no much larger clone lies one base away. The data originate from a study of graft-versus-host responses after intestinal transplantation (dated by TCRdb to about 2021). For the study in its entirety: Recipients received multivisceral, liver-intestinal, or isolated intestinal transplants. All recipients received anti-thymocyte globulin induction followed by maintenance tacrolimus and steroids for approximately 3 years. After intestinal transplantation, graft-versus-host and host-versus-graft alloreactive T cell clones in the graft, circulation and bone marrow were tracked using bulk TCR-beta CDR3 sequencing. Alloreactive clones were identified by sequencing pre-transplant mixed lymphocyte reaction products and comparing them with unstimulated pre-transplant donor and recipient T cells. The cohort enrolled about two dozen intestinal transplant recipients, one of whom was a retransplant, and a few patients without pretransplant specimens were excluded. A peak of at least 4% donor T cells among recipient peripheral blood mononuclear cells was the definition used for donor T cell macrochimerism. Instead of going to the commercial service, samples from a few later patients were sequenced in-house on an Illumina MiSeq and processed with MiXCR.

The time point label for this specimen denotes: cells obtained before transplantation from donor or recipient. CD3+CD4+ and CD3+CD8+ populations were FACS-sorted from unstimulated pre-transplant donor and recipient cells taken from spleen or lymph nodes. Libraries were made using the immunoSEQ multiplex PCR assay. For most patients, genomic DNA was isolated with the Qiagen DNeasy Blood and Tissue Kit and shipped frozen to Adaptive Biotechnologies for TCR sequencing. For most patients, high-throughput TCR-beta CDR3 sequencing of genomic DNA was performed by Adaptive Biotechnologies. The original pipeline was this. Adaptive's ImmunoSEQ software was the source of the TCR sequencing data for about 17 patients, while a few other patients were processed with MiXCR and VDJtools. To correct CD4 versus CD8 sorting errors, any sequence found in both subsets at a frequency ratio below 5:1 was removed. CDR3 nucleotide sequences shared between donor and recipient were removed because the origin of such sequences could not be assigned. To count as alloreactive, a clone needed at least 2-fold expansion over unstimulated cells and a minimum CFSE-low frequency of 0.002% (template counts) or 0.001% (read counts). Clones were considered mappable if detected in sequenced pre-transplant spleen, lymph node, or MLR CFSE-low populations of the donor or recipient. Cumulative frequency of alloreactive clones was calculated as a percentage of all sequences weighted by copy number. Imported from immuneACCESS, the table was reduced by TCRdb to in-frame sequences with V and J called. These copies leave out some clones; in studies compared against another copy, an unresolved V gene accounts for under half, and the cause of the remainder is not known. V, J and clone size are taken as reported in that table, and D and trimming were inferred from the DNA itself. For this sample the table gives around 78,000 clones, of which 80% to 90% were detected only once. Of the sample, 8% is held by the ten largest clones.

From V the trimming removes 4 bases and from J it removes 2 bases, while the gene matches leave 5 bases of the junction unaccounted for. The germline V gene provides CDR1 LGHNA and CDR2 YNFKEQ. Measured from the cysteine to the phenylalanine, the CDR3 is 15 residues long. The kept DNA is CDR3 alone, 45 bases in frame from the first base. What the research found in general, with its limitations: In patients with donor T cell macrochimerism, the allografts had high GvH to HvG T cell clonal ratios. The conclusions were limited by the relatively low number and heterogeneity of the intestinal transplant patients. GvH clones were detected in recipient bone marrow, and some of these GvH clones were observed earlier in ileal mucosa or blood, consistent with an intestinal mucosal origin. Peak levels of circulating GvH clones were associated with declines in HvG clones early after transplant.

The chain is made from TRBV4-2 and TRBJ2-5; 9 junctional bases match TRBD2. The starting material was unstimulated CD8+ T cells sorted from spleen or lymph node cells, obtained before transplant. This clonotype was sampled from a human donor who was the organ donor for an intestinal transplant. The DNA sequence is given as TGTGCCAGCAGCCCGGGACTAGCCGGACAAGAGACCCAGTACTTC. The translation is CASSPGLAGQETQYF.